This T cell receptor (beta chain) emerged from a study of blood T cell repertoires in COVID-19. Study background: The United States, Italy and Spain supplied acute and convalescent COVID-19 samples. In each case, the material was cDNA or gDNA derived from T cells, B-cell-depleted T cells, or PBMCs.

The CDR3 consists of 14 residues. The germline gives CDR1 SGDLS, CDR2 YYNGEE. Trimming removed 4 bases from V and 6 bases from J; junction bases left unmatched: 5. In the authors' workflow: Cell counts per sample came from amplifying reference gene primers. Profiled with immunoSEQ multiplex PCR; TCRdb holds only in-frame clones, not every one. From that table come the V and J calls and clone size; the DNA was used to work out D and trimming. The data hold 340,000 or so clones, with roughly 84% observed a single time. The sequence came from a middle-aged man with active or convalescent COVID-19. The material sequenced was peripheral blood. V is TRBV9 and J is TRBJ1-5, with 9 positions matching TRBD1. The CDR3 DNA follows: TGTGCCAGCAGCCAAACAGGGGGCAGTCAGCCCCAGCATTTT. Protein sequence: CASSQTGGSQPQHF. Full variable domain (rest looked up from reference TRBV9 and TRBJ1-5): DSGVTQTPKHLITATGQRVTLRCSPRSGDLSVYWYQQSLDQGLQFLIQYYNGEERAKGNILERFSAQQFPDLHSELNLSSLELGDSALYFCASSQTGGSQPQHFGDGTRLSIL.